This TCR beta chain comes out of a study of CXCR3-negative and CXCR3-positive naive CD8 T cells. Turning to the study itself: Summed over all libraries, TRB reads came to around 130 million, with about 1.5 +/- 0.3 million per library. General study findings and limits: More hydrophobic TRB CDR3s were found in CXCR3-positive naive cells than in CXCR3-negative naive cells. With surface CD5 comparable between naive subsets, TCR strength was estimated using properties derived from the TRB CDR3.

All CD8+ T cell subsets were sorted in triplicate at roughly 280,000 cells each. With UMI labels, 5' RACE was used to prepare the TRB cDNA libraries. TCRdb reprocessed the 5' RACE reads, with one entry per CDR3 protein and no DNA. Its clone listing holds over 55,000 distinct CDR3 sequences. In regard to this clonotype: Its antigen is not identified.

This receptor was identified in a human donor in good health. Some clones in this sample may be carry-over from other donors' samples. Sequences were obtained from naive CXCR3+ CD8+ T cells from blood. The sample's subset: CD45RO-CCR7+CD27+CD95- naive CD8+ T cells expressing CXCR3 (TNR3+).

The CDR3 sequence is CASSLASGEETQYF. V usage is TRBV7-8 and J usage is TRBJ2-5; the TCRdb D gene call, TRBD1, has no DNA to confirm it. The CDR3 has 14 amino acids. Germline V gives CDR1 SGHVS, CDR2 FQNEAQ.